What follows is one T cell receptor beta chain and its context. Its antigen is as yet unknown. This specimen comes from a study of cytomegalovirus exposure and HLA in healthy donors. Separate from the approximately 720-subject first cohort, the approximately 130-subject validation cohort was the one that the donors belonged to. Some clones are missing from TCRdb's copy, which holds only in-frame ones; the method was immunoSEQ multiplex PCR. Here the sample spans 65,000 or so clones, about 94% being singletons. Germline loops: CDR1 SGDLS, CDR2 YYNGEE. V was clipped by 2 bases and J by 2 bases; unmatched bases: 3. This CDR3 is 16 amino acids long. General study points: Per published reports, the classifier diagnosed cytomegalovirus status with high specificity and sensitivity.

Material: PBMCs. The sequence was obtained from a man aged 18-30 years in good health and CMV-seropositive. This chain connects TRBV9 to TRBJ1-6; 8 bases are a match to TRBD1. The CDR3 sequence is CASSVTGVPYNSPLHF. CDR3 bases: TGTGCCAGCAGCGTGACAGGGGTCCCCTATAATTCACCCCTCCACTTT.